These 19 T cell receptor beta chains were sequenced from one sample in a study of molecular identifiers for immune sequencing clone quantification. In TCRdb, the PCR reads were re-called with MiXCR into one record per CDR3 protein. Of some 320,000 distinct CDR3 sequences listed, about a fifth were seen once; the top ten hold approximately 0.83%. Material: naive CD8+ T cells from blood, with Jurkat cell RNA spiked in. Subset specified: FACS-sorted CD8+CD4-CCR7+CD45RA+ naive T cells. These receptors came from a human donor in good health. Some libraries in this study had Jurkat cell RNA spiked in.

CDR3: CASSQVVPGQGRGRTGELFF. DNA for the CDR3: TGCGCCAGCAGCCAAGTCGTTCCGGGACAGGGGAGGGGTAGGACCGGGGAGCTGTTTTTT. The chain is built from TRBV4-1 and TRBJ2-2; 10 bases are shared with TRBD1. The length of the CDR3 is 20 residues. J gave up 5 bases and V 1 base, and 16 bases lay outside the gene matches. Looked up from germline, CDR1 is MGHRA and CDR2 is YSYEKL.

This clonotype was detected a few times. V is TRBV6-5 and J is TRBJ2-3, with TRBD1 as a possible D gene (6 bases). This CDR3 is 17 amino acids long. Germline V gene sequence: CDR1 MNHEY, CDR2 SVGAGI. V shed 4 bases and J shed 0 bases, with 17 bases lying between them. The chain's CDR3 is CASSSHPGQTSTDTQYF. CDR3 DNA: TGTGCCAGCAGTTCCCACCCTGGACAGACAAGCACAGATACGCAGTATTTT.

This clonotype was detected many times. J is TRBJ2-7 and V is TRBV6-5; 8 nucleotides line up with TRBD2. The V gene's germline CDR1 is MNHEY and CDR2 SVGAGI. The CDR3 totals 15 residues. V dropped 0 bases and J dropped 0; count of bases not matched to a gene: 1. The CDR3 DNA follows: TGTGCCAGCAGTTACTCGGGGACTAGCTCCTACGAGCAGTACTTC. This gives the protein CASSYSGTSSYEQYF.

As concerns this clonotype: A much larger clone differs from this one at a single base, so this may be a read error. The V call is TRBV5-3, the J call TRBJ2-4, with TRBD1 as a possible D gene (5 bases). TRBV5-3 is flagged as an ORF with uncertain function. This CDR3 comprises 11 residues. Trimming took 9 bases from V and 14 from J, leaving 18 bases between them. Here the CDR3 reads CANSLGLLEYF. CDR3 in DNA: TGTGCCAACAGCTTGGGGCTACTGGAGTACTTC.

This clonotype appeared many times. This rearrangement joins TRBV27 to TRBJ2-7; 12 bases map to TRBD2. Germline V lookup: CDR1 MNHEY, CDR2 SMNVEV (reference sequence). The CDR3 runs 15 residues. Germline trimming cut 6 bases from V and 2 bases from J; bases unmatched to any gene: 5. The CDR3 DNA is TGTGCCAGCAGGATGACTAGCGGGAGCCCCTACGAGCAGTACTTC. It translates to CASRMTSGSPYEQYF.

This CDR3 is CASSQEVAGPLVYEQYF. CDR3 sequence (DNA): TGCGCCAGCAGCCAAGAAGTCGCTGGTCCCCTCGTCTACGAGCAGTACTTC. This chain connects TRBV4-1 to TRBJ2-7, with D unresolved. V shed 0 bases and J shed 3 bases, with 18 bases lying between them. Germline loops: CDR1 MGHRA, CDR2 YSYEKL. The length of the CDR3 is 17 residues.

Only a few counts were recorded for this clonotype. Since a much larger clone is just one base distant, this may be a read error. The J gene is TRBJ2-7, the V gene TRBV20-1; possibly TRBD1 for D (6 bases). Between the trimmed V and J ends, which lost 5 bases and 2 bases, there was a span of 16 bases. There are 14 residues in the CDR3. Germline V gene sequence: CDR1 DFQATT, CDR2 SNEGSKA (reference sequence). The CDR3 region has the DNA TGCAGTGCTGGAGTCAGGGGCTTTCCCTACGAGCAGTACTTC. Its translation is CSAGVRGFPYEQYF.

This clonotype was observed a handful of times. The J gene is TRBJ2-1, the V gene TRBV4-3, with 10 bases lining up with TRBD1. V lost 0 bases to trimming and J lost 4 bases; unmatched junction nucleotides: 15. The length of the CDR3 is 20 residues. The V gene's germline CDR1 is LGHNA and CDR2 YSLEER. In DNA form, the CDR3 reads TGCGCCAGCAGCCAAGATAGGTTGGGACAGGGGCTTGGCAGATACAATGAGCAGTTCTTC. It is translated as CASSQDRLGQGLGRYNEQFF.

In this sample, this clonotype turned up many times. The chain employs TRBV13 and TRBJ1-1, with 9 bases that match TRBD1. V gave up 4 bases and J gave up 8 bases; unmatched junction bases: 8. Germline V gene sequence: CDR1 PRHDT, CDR2 FYEKMQ (reference sequence). CDR3 length: 14 amino acids. The CDR3 region is CASSSGDRAREAFF. CDR3 nucleotide sequence: TGTGCCAGCAGCTCGGGGGACAGGGCTCGGGAAGCTTTCTTT.

This clonotype was observed many times. The gene calls are TRBV19 and TRBJ1-5; a weak D match, TRBD1 (5 bases). The CDR3 spans 15 residues. The germline gives CDR1 LNHDA, CDR2 SQIVND (reference sequence). V gave up 5 bases and J gave up 11 bases, with 22 bases separating them. The CDR3 region is CASSSSRKGKETQHF. DNA of the CDR3: TGTGCCAGTAGTTCCTCAAGGAAGGGGAAAGAGACCCAGCATTTT.

This clonotype is a singleton in its sample. It is likely a read error, because the conserved phenylalanine at the end of the CDR3 is missing. The chain joins TRBV4-1 to TRBJ2-7, with TRBD1 identical over 8 bases. Trimming removed 3 bases from V and 3 bases from J; junction bases left unmatched: 10. The CDR3 spans 16 residues. Germline-derived CDR1 and CDR2 are MGHRA and YSYEKL. The CDR3: CASSQVSGTGLYEQYL. The CDR3 DNA follows: TGCGCCAGCAGCCAGGTTTCCGGGACAGGTCTCTACGAGCAGTACCTC.

This chain links TRBV6-2 or TRBV6-3 with TRBJ2-7; D uncertain. Germline lookup yields CDR1 MNHEY and CDR2 SVGEGT. V lost 4 bases and J 2 bases, leaving 12 bases between the germline ends. The CDR3 consists of 14 residues. The CDR3 sequence: CASSSLTDTYEQYF. For the CDR3, the DNA is TGTGCCAGCAGTTCGCTTACGGATACCTACGAGCAGTACTTC.

At least ten counts were recorded for this clonotype. The genes are TRBV12-5 and TRBJ2-5; no clear D. The CDR3 consists of 16 residues. The V end lost 1 base, the J end lost 5 bases, and 17 bases lay between the germline ends. Germline values: CDR1 LGHNT, CDR2 FRNRAP. The CDR3: CASGLEGPGFAETQYF. CDR3 nucleotide sequence: TGTGCTAGTGGTTTGGAGGGTCCTGGTTTCGCGGAGACCCAGTACTTC.

In this sample, this clonotype turned up many times. The chain combines TRBV15 with TRBJ2-3; D uncertain. Germline loops: CDR1 LNHNV, CDR2 YYDKDF (reference sequence). The CDR3 totals 14 residues. Trimming left V 5 bases short and J 0 bases short, with 9 bases between. The CDR3 DNA follows: TGTGCCACCAGCTATCAGGAGAGCACAGATACGCAGTATTTT. Amino acid sequence: CATSYQESTDTQYF.

This clonotype was observed many times. The rearrangement links TRBV7-9 to TRBJ2-5; D not resolved. The germline V gene has CDR1 SEHNR and CDR2 FQNEAQ (reference sequence). The CDR3 has 14 residues. The ends were cut back, 0 bases at V and 1 base at J, with 6 bases in the middle. The CDR3 here is CASSLAATQETQYF. The CDR3 DNA reads TGTGCCAGCAGCTTAGCAGCGACCCAAGAGACCCAGTACTTC.

This clonotype was seen more than once but under ten times. The chain employs TRBV2 and TRBJ2-1; D gene uncertain. Germline values: CDR1 SNHLY, CDR2 FYNNEI. The CDR3 has 11 residues. Trimming removed 4 bases at V and 9 bases at J, with 7 bases between. The CDR3 is CASSGESEQFF. The CDR3 region has the DNA TGTGCCAGCAGTGGTGAGTCTGAGCAGTTCTTC.

This clonotype was detected many times. J is TRBJ1-1 and V is TRBV13; a weak D match, TRBD1 (6 bases). The ends were cut back, 2 bases at V and 2 bases at J, with 9 bases in the middle. The germline V gene encodes CDR1 PRHDT and CDR2 FYEKMQ (reference sequence). The CDR3 loop spans 14 amino acids. CDR3 DNA: TGTGCCAGCAGCTTACCAGGGACAAACACTGAAGCTTTCTTT. Amino acid sequence: CASSLPGTNTEAFF.

This clonotype came up many times. This sequence joins TRBV24-1 and TRBJ2-6, with D perhaps assigned TRBD1 or TRBD2 (5 bases each). Germline CDR1 KGHDR, CDR2 SFDVKD. The CDR3 loop spans 15 amino acids. Trimming took off 5 bases at V and 0 bases at J, with 7 bases between the two ends. The CDR3 reads CATSGGTSGANVLTF. The CDR3 region has the DNA TGTGCCACCAGTGGAGGGACCTCTGGGGCCAACGTCCTGACTTTC.

This clonotype was detected only a few times. J is TRBJ2-2 and V is TRBV4-3, with TRBD2 matching over 12 bases. Trimming at V came to 2 bases and at J to 3 bases, leaving 4 bases not matched to a gene. Germline V gene data show CDR1 as LGHNA and CDR2 as YSLEER. This CDR3 contains 17 residues. CDR3 in amino acids: CASSQQLAGGYTGELFF. DNA for the CDR3: TGCGCCAGCAGCCAACAACTAGCGGGGGGATACACCGGGGAGCTGTTTTTT.